A selection of T cell receptor beta chains follows, all from one sample in a study of identical twins. MiXCR was run by TCRdb on the 5' RACE reads, yielding one entry per CDR3 protein. The sample contains 260,000 or so distinct CDR3 sequences, 7% to 8.5% of which appear only once. These same records also appear under a second study, on yellow fever vaccine responses in identical twins.

The sample consisted of CD8+ T cells sorted from blood. The receptors were gathered from a woman aged 18-29 years in good health. Each CDR3 is given with its conserved first and last residue. The D gene is left open where the match is weak. Some rows mark clone size as missing; the rest say once, few, many or name a class of expanded clone.

v_gene: TRBV27
len: 13
d_gene: -
abundance: few
j_gene: TRBJ1-1
CDR3nt: TGTGCCAGCAGTTCTCCCCGGGGCACTGAAGCTTTCTTT
CDR3aa: CASSSPRGTEAFF

v_gene: TRBV14
len: 16
d_gene: TRBD1
abundance: -
j_gene: TRBJ2-1
CDR3nt: TGTGCCAGCAGCAAGCGCAGGGGGCTATTGTACAATGAGCAGTTCTTC
CDR3aa: CASSKRRGLLYNEQFF

v_gene: TRBV5-1
len: 16
d_gene: -
abundance: many
j_gene: TRBJ2-1
CDR3nt: TGCGCCAGCAGCTTGGGAACTCGCCGATTATACAATGAGCAGTTCTTC
CDR3aa: CASSLGTRRLYNEQFF

v_gene: TRBV10-3
len: 18
d_gene: TRBD2
abundance: -
j_gene: TRBJ2-3
CDR3nt: TGTGCCATCAGTGAGCCCCTAGTAGCGGGCCTCTTCACAGATACGCAGTATTTT
CDR3aa: CAISEPLVAGLFTDTQYF

v_gene: TRBV5-1
len: 12
d_gene: -
abundance: -
j_gene: TRBJ2-1
CDR3nt: TGCGCCAGCAGCAGGGGGGGAATCGAGCAGTTCTTC
CDR3aa: CASSRGGIEQFF

v_gene: TRBV12-3/TRBV12-4
len: 15
d_gene: -
abundance: -
j_gene: TRBJ2-1
CDR3nt: TGTGCCAGCAGTGAGTCCGGGACTCCCAACAATGAGCAGTTCTTC
CDR3aa: CASSESGTPNNEQFF

v_gene: TRBV4-2
len: 18
d_gene: TRBD2
abundance: -
j_gene: TRBJ2-7
CDR3nt: TGTGCCAGCAGCCAAGGGTTCTCCTCTAGCGGGAGGGAGTACGAGCAGTACTTC
CDR3aa: CASSQGFSSSGREYEQYF

v_gene: TRBV4-2
len: 15
d_gene: -
abundance: -
j_gene: TRBJ2-1
CDR3nt: TGTGCCAGCAGCCAAGGATGGGAGAGGTACAATGAGCAGTTCTTC
CDR3aa: CASSQGWERYNEQFF

v_gene: TRBV11-2
len: 14
d_gene: -
abundance: many
j_gene: TRBJ2-1
CDR3nt: TGTGCCAGCAGCGTTCAGGGGTCCTACAATGAGCAGTTCTTC
CDR3aa: CASSVQGSYNEQFF

v_gene: TRBV11-2
len: 17
d_gene: TRBD2
abundance: -
j_gene: TRBJ2-3
CDR3nt: TGTGCCAGCAGCTTAGAGAGACTAGCGGCAATCACAGATACGCAGTATTTT
CDR3aa: CASSLERLAAITDTQYF

v_gene: TRBV9
len: 15
d_gene: -
abundance: -
j_gene: TRBJ2-5
CDR3nt: TGTGCCAGCAGCACACACGACCAGAGGGGGGAGACCCAGTACTTC
CDR3aa: CASSTHDQRGETQYF

v_gene: TRBV4-1
len: 15
d_gene: -
abundance: few
j_gene: TRBJ2-2
CDR3nt: TGCGCCAGCAGCCAAGATATGACATTCAGCGGGGAGCTGTTTTTT
CDR3aa: CASSQDMTFSGELFF

v_gene: TRBV27
len: 16
d_gene: TRBD2
abundance: -
j_gene: TRBJ2-3
CDR3nt: TGTGCCAGCACCCCGACTAGCGGGGCCCCTACAGATACGCAGTATTTT
CDR3aa: CASTPTSGAPTDTQYF

v_gene: TRBV11-2
len: 17
d_gene: -
abundance: -
j_gene: TRBJ1-4
CDR3nt: TGTGCCAGCAGCTTAGAACCCAGACAAACAACTAATGAAAAACTGTTTTTT
CDR3aa: CASSLEPRQTTNEKLFF

v_gene: TRBV10-3
len: 12
d_gene: -
abundance: many
j_gene: TRBJ1-2
CDR3nt: TGTGCCACCCCAGGGGACGGCTATGGCTACACCTTC
CDR3aa: CATPGDGYGYTF

v_gene: TRBV12-3/TRBV12-4
len: 15
d_gene: TRBD2
abundance: -
j_gene: TRBJ2-3
CDR3nt: TGTGCCAGCAGCCACACTAGCGGGAGCACAGATACGCAGTATTTT
CDR3aa: CASSHTSGSTDTQYF

v_gene: TRBV29-1
len: 15
d_gene: -
abundance: many
j_gene: TRBJ2-5
CDR3nt: TGCAGCGTTGAAGGCCTCCGGGACAATGAAGAGACCCAGTACTTC
CDR3aa: CSVEGLRDNEETQYF

v_gene: TRBV7-9
len: 14
d_gene: -
abundance: few
j_gene: TRBJ2-1
CDR3nt: TGTGCCAGCAGCTTCGGACTCGGCTACAATGAGCAGTTCTTC
CDR3aa: CASSFGLGYNEQFF

v_gene: TRBV29-1
len: 14
d_gene: -
abundance: many
j_gene: TRBJ2-3
CDR3nt: TGCAGCGTGACGGGGCAAAGAGGGACAGATACGCAGTATTTT
CDR3aa: CSVTGQRGTDTQYF

v_gene: TRBV4-1
len: 15
d_gene: -
abundance: -
j_gene: TRBJ2-7
CDR3nt: TGCGCCAGCAGCCTTAGGGGGTCGGTAGACTACGAGCAGTACTTC
CDR3aa: CASSLRGSVDYEQYF

v_gene: TRBV11-2
len: 15
d_gene: TRBD1
abundance: many
j_gene: TRBJ2-4
CDR3nt: TGTGCCAGCAGCATATCCTGGGACAGGGTGGACATTCAGTACTTC
CDR3aa: CASSISWDRVDIQYF

v_gene: TRBV7-9
len: 14
d_gene: -
abundance: few
j_gene: TRBJ2-2
CDR3nt: TGTGCCAGCAGCCCCGGTAGCCGTCCCGGGGAGCTGTTTTTT
CDR3aa: CASSPGSRPGELFF

v_gene: TRBV29-1
len: 17
d_gene: TRBD2
abundance: -
j_gene: TRBJ2-2
CDR3nt: TGCAGCGTTGAAGATCCCTATAGCGGGAGCGTTCCCTGGGAGCTGTTTTTT
CDR3aa: CSVEDPYSGSVPWELFF

v_gene: TRBV24-1
len: 18
d_gene: -
abundance: many
j_gene: TRBJ1-5
CDR3nt: TGTGCCACCAGTGACATCCAATACCTCGCCCAGTGCAATCAGCCCCAGCATTTT
CDR3aa: CATSDIQYLAQCNQPQHF

v_gene: TRBV29-1
len: 14
d_gene: -
abundance: few
j_gene: TRBJ2-3
CDR3nt: TGCAGCGTTCATTGGGAAGAGGTCACAGATACGCAGTATTTT
CDR3aa: CSVHWEEVTDTQYF

v_gene: TRBV11-2
len: 15
d_gene: -
abundance: many
j_gene: TRBJ1-3
CDR3nt: TGTGCCAGCAGCATAGCGGCCGTCTCTGGAAACACCATATATTTT
CDR3aa: CASSIAAVSGNTIYF

v_gene: TRBV25-1
len: 16
d_gene: TRBD2
abundance: -
j_gene: TRBJ2-5
CDR3nt: TGTGCCAGCAGTCAAGGCAGCGGGGGGGCGGGAGAGACCCAGTACTTC
CDR3aa: CASSQGSGGAGETQYF

v_gene: TRBV28
len: 15
d_gene: TRBD1
abundance: few
j_gene: TRBJ1-5
CDR3nt: TGTGCCAGCAGCGGGACAGTTTATAGCAATCAGCCCCAGCATTTT
CDR3aa: CASSGTVYSNQPQHF

v_gene: TRBV2
len: 15
d_gene: -
abundance: many
j_gene: TRBJ2-1
CDR3nt: TGTGCCAGCAGCCCCGGGCCCAGCTCCTACAATGAGCAGTTCTTC
CDR3aa: CASSPGPSSYNEQFF

v_gene: TRBV7-6
len: 15
d_gene: TRBD1
abundance: -
j_gene: TRBJ1-1
CDR3nt: TGTGCCAGCAGCTTAGGGGGCACAGGGGGCACTGAAGCTTTCTTT
CDR3aa: CASSLGGTGGTEAFF

v_gene: TRBV6-5
len: 16
d_gene: TRBD2
abundance: -
j_gene: TRBJ2-1
CDR3nt: TGTGCCAGCAGTTACTCGGGGCTAGCGGGTTTCAATGAGCAGTTCTTC
CDR3aa: CASSYSGLAGFNEQFF

v_gene: TRBV5-6
len: 14
d_gene: -
abundance: many
j_gene: TRBJ2-1
CDR3nt: TGTGCCAGCAGCTTGGATACGGCCTACAATGAGCAGTTCTTC
CDR3aa: CASSLDTAYNEQFF

v_gene: TRBV27
len: 15
d_gene: -
abundance: many
j_gene: TRBJ2-3
CDR3nt: TGTGCCAGCAGCTTAGGCTCAGGAAACCCAGATACGCAGTATTTT
CDR3aa: CASSLGSGNPDTQYF

v_gene: TRBV10-2
len: 14
d_gene: TRBD2
abundance: few
j_gene: TRBJ2-1
CDR3nt: TGCGCCAGCACGGGGGGGACTAGCTGGAATGAGCAGTTCTTC
CDR3aa: CASTGGTSWNEQFF

v_gene: TRBV3-1
len: 16
d_gene: TRBD1
abundance: few
j_gene: TRBJ2-5
CDR3nt: TGTGCCAGCAGCCCCAGGACAGGTGAATACGAAGAGACCCAGTACTTC
CDR3aa: CASSPRTGEYEETQYF

v_gene: TRBV12-3/TRBV12-4
len: 14
d_gene: -
abundance: many
j_gene: TRBJ2-5
CDR3nt: TGTGCCAGCAGTTTCAACAGGGTGATGGAGACCCAGTACTTC
CDR3aa: CASSFNRVMETQYF